This is a list of T cell receptor beta chains from one sample in a study of OX40 agonist ivuxolimab in advanced cancers. The repertoire was sequenced with immunoSEQ multiplex PCR; TCRdb's copy has only in-frame clones and lacks some. The sample records about 80,000 clones, around 94% being singletons. The input for sequencing was CD4+ or CD8+ T cells sorted from blood, taken in a trial of the OX40 agonist ivuxolimab. The receptors originated from an adult with an advanced solid tumor such as melanoma, head and neck, liver or kidney cancer. Both conserved end residues are part of each CDR3. Each record gives: V gene, D gene, J gene, clone size, CDR3 DNA, CDR3 protein. The D gene is left open where the match is weak. Size values are once, few and many counts, or a class for expanded clones, and some rows have none.

v_gene: TRBV9; d_gene: TRBD1; j_gene: TRBJ2-7; abundance: NA; CDR3nt: TGTGCCAGCAGCCCCCGGGACAGGCTGAACTACGAGCAGTACTTC; CDR3aa: CASSPRDRLNYEQYF
v_gene: TRBV7-3; d_gene: NA; j_gene: TRBJ2-4; abundance: once; CDR3nt: TGTGCCAGCAGCTTATTCGGGGGAAACATTCAGTACTTC; CDR3aa: CASSLFGGNIQYF
v_gene: TRBV9; d_gene: NA; j_gene: TRBJ2-3; abundance: NA; CDR3nt: TGTGCCAGCAGCGCATCGGGCTGGGCGCAGTATTTT; CDR3aa: CASSASGWAQYF
v_gene: TRBV5-1; d_gene: TRBD2; j_gene: TRBJ2-7; abundance: NA; CDR3nt: TGCGCCAGCAGCTTGGCCAGCGGGAGTCTGTACGAGCAGTACTTC; CDR3aa: CASSLASGSLYEQYF
v_gene: TRBV9; d_gene: TRBD1; j_gene: TRBJ2-3; abundance: NA; CDR3nt: TGTGCCAGCAGCCCTCCGGGACAGGGCACGTGGGCAGATACGCAGTATTTT; CDR3aa: CASSPPGQGTWADTQYF
v_gene: TRBV9; d_gene: TRBD2; j_gene: TRBJ2-3; abundance: once; CDR3nt: TGTGCCAGCAGCCCCACCCGACTAGCGGGAGGGGTTGGAGATACGCAGTATTTT; CDR3aa: CASSPTRLAGGVGDTQYF
v_gene: TRBV6-6; d_gene: NA; j_gene: TRBJ1-4; abundance: NA; CDR3nt: TGTGCCAGCAGTTACAGCGTCCGTGAAAAACTGTTTTTT; CDR3aa: CASSYSVREKLFF
v_gene: TRBV7-2; d_gene: NA; j_gene: TRBJ1-5; abundance: once; CDR3nt: TGTGCCAGCAGCTTAGAATATCAGCCCCAGCATTTT; CDR3aa: CASSLEYQPQHF
v_gene: TRBV19; d_gene: TRBD2; j_gene: TRBJ2-7; abundance: once; CDR3nt: TGTGCCAGTAGGCTCGAGAGCGGGAGCTCCTACGAGCAGTACTTC; CDR3aa: CASRLESGSSYEQYF
v_gene: TRBV15; d_gene: NA; j_gene: TRBJ2-7; abundance: NA; CDR3nt: TGTGCCACCAGCCCTGGGCGGGGATACGAGCAGTACTTC; CDR3aa: CATSPGRGYEQYF
v_gene: TRBV6-1; d_gene: NA; j_gene: TRBJ2-2; abundance: NA; CDR3nt: TGTGCCAGCAGTGAGGTGTGGGGTGGCGGGGAGCTGTTTTTT; CDR3aa: CASSEVWGGGELFF
v_gene: TRBV7-8; d_gene: NA; j_gene: TRBJ2-7; abundance: NA; CDR3nt: TGTGCCAGCAGCTTATGGGCCGCAGCCTACGAGCAGTACTTC; CDR3aa: CASSLWAAAYEQYF
v_gene: TRBV11-2; d_gene: NA; j_gene: TRBJ1-6; abundance: NA; CDR3nt: TGTGCCAGCAGCTTAGATGCAGTCTTCGGGGGCTCCTATAATTCACCCCTCCACTTT; CDR3aa: CASSLDAVFGGSYNSPLHF
v_gene: TRBV7-9; d_gene: NA; j_gene: TRBJ2-7; abundance: NA; CDR3nt: TGTGCCAGCGGATTAGGGACCTACGAGCAGTACTTC; CDR3aa: CASGLGTYEQYF
v_gene: TRBV10-3; d_gene: TRBD1; j_gene: TRBJ2-1; abundance: NA; CDR3nt: TGTGCCATCAGCCACACCGGGACAGGGAACAATGAGCAGTTCTTC; CDR3aa: CAISHTGTGNNEQFF
v_gene: TRBV7-9; d_gene: NA; j_gene: TRBJ2-4; abundance: NA; CDR3nt: TGTGCCAGCAGGCCCTGGCAAGCCAAAAACATTCAGTACTTC; CDR3aa: CASRPWQAKNIQYF
v_gene: TRBV28; d_gene: NA; j_gene: TRBJ2-5; abundance: NA; CDR3nt: TGTGCCAGCAGTTTATCCCAAGAGACCCAGTACTTC; CDR3aa: CASSLSQETQYF
v_gene: TRBV13; d_gene: TRBD2; j_gene: TRBJ2-3; abundance: NA; CDR3nt: TGTGCCAGCAGCACCCAGCGGGAGGGCAACACAGATACGCAGTATTTT; CDR3aa: CASSTQREGNTDTQYF
v_gene: TRBV27; d_gene: NA; j_gene: TRBJ2-7; abundance: NA; CDR3nt: TGTGCCAGCAGTTTATCAGGGGTCGAGCAGTACTTC; CDR3aa: CASSLSGVEQYF
v_gene: TRBV30; d_gene: TRBD2; j_gene: TRBJ2-7; abundance: NA; CDR3nt: TGTGCCTGGACGGGAGGGTACGAGCAGTACTTC; CDR3aa: CAWTGGYEQYF
v_gene: TRBV6-5; d_gene: NA; j_gene: TRBJ2-7; abundance: NA; CDR3nt: TGTGCCAGCAGCCCGGGACGGCCCCCCTACGAGCAGTACTTC; CDR3aa: CASSPGRPPYEQYF
v_gene: TRBV19; d_gene: TRBD1; j_gene: TRBJ1-3; abundance: NA; CDR3nt: TGTGCCAGTAGTATTGCGACAGGGGGTAGGAACACCATATATTTT; CDR3aa: CASSIATGGRNTIYF
v_gene: TRBV5-1; d_gene: TRBD2; j_gene: TRBJ2-7; abundance: once; CDR3nt: TGCGCCAGCAGCTTGGAGGCTAGCGGGTCGAGCTCCTACGAGCAGTACTTC; CDR3aa: CASSLEASGSSSYEQYF
v_gene: TRBV15; d_gene: NA; j_gene: TRBJ2-1; abundance: NA; CDR3nt: TGTGCCACCAGCAGAGATCGGTTTACTGAGCAGTTCTTC; CDR3aa: CATSRDRFTEQFF
v_gene: TRBV6-7; d_gene: NA; j_gene: TRBJ2-2; abundance: NA; CDR3nt: TGTGCCAGCAGTTACTCAGAATCTAGCAAATTGGCCGGGGAGCTGTTTTTT; CDR3aa: CASSYSESSKLAGELFF
v_gene: TRBV7-9; d_gene: TRBD2; j_gene: TRBJ2-7; abundance: few; CDR3nt: TGTGCCAGCAGCTTAGCCGGGAGGGATTACGAGCAGTACTTC; CDR3aa: CASSLAGRDYEQYF
v_gene: TRBV15; d_gene: NA; j_gene: TRBJ2-2; abundance: NA; CDR3nt: TGTGCCACCAGCAGAGATGGAACCGGGGAGCTGTTTTTT; CDR3aa: CATSRDGTGELFF
v_gene: TRBV28; d_gene: NA; j_gene: TRBJ2-2; abundance: NA; CDR3nt: TGTGCCAGCACACCTCATTCCGGGACCAAGAACACCGGGGAGCTGTTTTTT; CDR3aa: CASTPHSGTKNTGELFF
v_gene: TRBV7-9; d_gene: TRBD1; j_gene: TRBJ2-7; abundance: once; CDR3nt: TGTGCCAGCAGCCCGAGAGGGCAAGGACAGGGGTCCTACGAGCAGTACTTC; CDR3aa: CASSPRGQGQGSYEQYF
v_gene: TRBV18; d_gene: NA; j_gene: TRBJ2-1; abundance: NA; CDR3nt: TGTGCCAGCTCACCATTGTCTGGGGGAGGCCATGAGCAGTTCTTC; CDR3aa: CASSPLSGGGHEQFF
v_gene: TRBV7-9; d_gene: TRBD1; j_gene: TRBJ1-1; abundance: NA; CDR3nt: TGTGCCAGCAGCCCCGCCGTCGTATTTGGGACAGGGGCTTTTGAAGCTTTCTTT; CDR3aa: CASSPAVVFGTGAFEAFF
v_gene: TRBV28; d_gene: NA; j_gene: TRBJ2-5; abundance: NA; CDR3nt: TGTGCCAGCAGTCCGTTTATGACGGGACAAAGGGGAAAGGAGACCCAGTACTTC; CDR3aa: CASSPFMTGQRGKETQYF
v_gene: TRBV7-9; d_gene: NA; j_gene: TRBJ2-7; abundance: NA; CDR3nt: TGTGCCAGCATTAAGTCCAACTCCTACGAGCAGTACTTC; CDR3aa: CASIKSNSYEQYF
v_gene: TRBV27; d_gene: TRBD2; j_gene: TRBJ2-1; abundance: NA; CDR3nt: TGTGCCAGCAGTTTAGCGGGGGGGTCCTACAATGAGCAGTTCTTC; CDR3aa: CASSLAGGSYNEQFF
v_gene: TRBV30; d_gene: NA; j_gene: TRBJ1-1; abundance: NA; CDR3nt: TGTGCCTGGAGTCGGGGGCAGGGTGGGAATTTGGGGTCGAGAGCTTTCTTT; CDR3aa: CAWSRGQGGNLGSRAFF
v_gene: TRBV29-1; d_gene: NA; j_gene: TRBJ2-2; abundance: NA; CDR3nt: TGCAGCGTGGTAACATCCTCGGCGCTCCCCGGGGAGCTGTTTTTT; CDR3aa: CSVVTSSALPGELFF
v_gene: TRBV19; d_gene: TRBD1; j_gene: TRBJ2-1; abundance: NA; CDR3nt: TGTGCCAGTAGTTATCGACAGGGGTTCTCCTACAATGAGCAGTTCTTC; CDR3aa: CASSYRQGFSYNEQFF
v_gene: TRBV30; d_gene: TRBD2; j_gene: TRBJ2-7; abundance: NA; CDR3nt: TGTGCCTGGAGGGTAGGAACGACTAGCGGGAGGCTTCAGACCGAGCAGTACTTC; CDR3aa: CAWRVGTTSGRLQTEQYF
v_gene: TRBV7-9; d_gene: NA; j_gene: TRBJ1-5; abundance: few; CDR3nt: TGTGCCAGCAGCCCGCGGGGTGGGGGTCAGCCCCAGCATTTT; CDR3aa: CASSPRGGGQPQHF
v_gene: TRBV19; d_gene: TRBD1; j_gene: TRBJ2-7; abundance: NA; CDR3nt: TGTGCCAGTAGGCCTGGACAGGGGGTCTCCTACGAGCAGTACTTC; CDR3aa: CASRPGQGVSYEQYF
v_gene: TRBV9; d_gene: TRBD2; j_gene: TRBJ2-1; abundance: NA; CDR3nt: TGTGCCAGCAGCGTAGGAGGCGGGAGGTGGAATGAGCAGTTCTTC; CDR3aa: CASSVGGGRWNEQFF
v_gene: TRBV28; d_gene: NA; j_gene: TRBJ1-3; abundance: NA; CDR3nt: TGTGCCAGCACTCTTTCGGGGGGATCTGGAAACACCATATATTTT; CDR3aa: CASTLSGGSGNTIYF
v_gene: TRBV30; d_gene: NA; j_gene: TRBJ2-1; abundance: NA; CDR3nt: TGTGCCTGGGGGATCGACAATGAGCAGTTCTTC; CDR3aa: CAWGIDNEQFF
v_gene: TRBV14; d_gene: NA; j_gene: TRBJ2-5; abundance: NA; CDR3nt: TGTGCCAGCAGCTCTAAGATAGGGTGGGGAAAAGAGACCCAGTACTTC; CDR3aa: CASSSKIGWGKETQYF
v_gene: TRBV13; d_gene: TRBD1; j_gene: TRBJ1-1; abundance: NA; CDR3nt: TGTGCCAGCAGCAGCCGGGACAGGGGGTTCACTGAAGCTTTCTTT; CDR3aa: CASSSRDRGFTEAFF
v_gene: TRBV9; d_gene: NA; j_gene: TRBJ2-7; abundance: NA; CDR3nt: TGTGCCAGCAGCCCAGGGGCCGACTCCTACGAGCAGTACTTC; CDR3aa: CASSPGADSYEQYF
v_gene: TRBV9; d_gene: TRBD2; j_gene: TRBJ2-5; abundance: NA; CDR3nt: TGTGCCAGCAGCCCGGGACTAGCGGGAGTGGGGGAGACCCAGTACTTC; CDR3aa: CASSPGLAGVGETQYF
v_gene: TRBV7-3; d_gene: TRBD2; j_gene: TRBJ2-7; abundance: NA; CDR3nt: TGTGCCAGCAGCGAGACTAGCGGGGGCATCTACGAGCAGTACTTC; CDR3aa: CASSETSGGIYEQYF
v_gene: TRBV28; d_gene: TRBD1; j_gene: TRBJ1-4; abundance: NA; CDR3nt: TGTGCCAGCAGTTTTCCCTTTAGGACAGGGAGAAGGGAAAAACTGTTTTTT; CDR3aa: CASSFPFRTGRREKLFF
v_gene: TRBV4-3; d_gene: TRBD1; j_gene: TRBJ1-4; abundance: NA; CDR3nt: TGCGCCAGCAGCCGCCTGACCGGGACAGGGTCTGAAAAACTGTTTTTT; CDR3aa: CASSRLTGTGSEKLFF
v_gene: TRBV7-8; d_gene: NA; j_gene: TRBJ2-3; abundance: NA; CDR3nt: TGTGCCAGCAGCTTAGGTGGCGCAGATACGCAGTATTTT; CDR3aa: CASSLGGADTQYF
v_gene: TRBV2; d_gene: NA; j_gene: TRBJ2-1; abundance: NA; CDR3nt: TGTGCCAGCAGGATCAGGGGGGATTCCTACAATGAGCAGTTCTTC; CDR3aa: CASRIRGDSYNEQFF
v_gene: TRBV19; d_gene: NA; j_gene: TRBJ1-2; abundance: NA; CDR3nt: TGTGCCAGTAGTATTCTCGGTTGGCAGGGCTATGGCTACACCTTC; CDR3aa: CASSILGWQGYGYTF
v_gene: TRBV7-7; d_gene: TRBD2; j_gene: TRBJ2-1; abundance: NA; CDR3nt: TGTGCTAGCAGCTTAGCGGGCGGCTGGAATGAGCAGTTCTTC; CDR3aa: CASSLAGGWNEQFF
v_gene: TRBV4-2; d_gene: TRBD2; j_gene: TRBJ2-3; abundance: NA; CDR3nt: TGTGCCAGCAGCCTTGAGGTCGGCGGGAGATTGGCAGATACGCAGTATTTT; CDR3aa: CASSLEVGGRLADTQYF
v_gene: TRBV7-2; d_gene: NA; j_gene: TRBJ2-3; abundance: NA; CDR3nt: TGTGCCAGCAGCTTAGTAGGAAGCCACAGCACAGATACGCAGTATTTT; CDR3aa: CASSLVGSHSTDTQYF
v_gene: TRBV19; d_gene: NA; j_gene: TRBJ1-5; abundance: NA; CDR3nt: TGTGCCAGTACCCAGGACGTCCCCGCCGCCAGCAATCAGCCCCAGCATTTT; CDR3aa: CASTQDVPAASNQPQHF